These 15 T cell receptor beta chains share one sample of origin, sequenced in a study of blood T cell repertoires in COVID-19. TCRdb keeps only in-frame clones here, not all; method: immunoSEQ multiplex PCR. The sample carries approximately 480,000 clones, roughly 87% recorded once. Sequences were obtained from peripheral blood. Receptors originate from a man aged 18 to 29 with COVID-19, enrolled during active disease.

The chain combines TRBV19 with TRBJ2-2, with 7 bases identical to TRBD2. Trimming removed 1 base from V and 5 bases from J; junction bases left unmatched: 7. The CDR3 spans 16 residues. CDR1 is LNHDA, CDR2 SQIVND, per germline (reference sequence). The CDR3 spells CASSIVAGVSTGELFF. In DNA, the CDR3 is TGTGCCAGTAGTATAGTTGCGGGAGTGAGTACCGGGGAGCTGTTTTTT.

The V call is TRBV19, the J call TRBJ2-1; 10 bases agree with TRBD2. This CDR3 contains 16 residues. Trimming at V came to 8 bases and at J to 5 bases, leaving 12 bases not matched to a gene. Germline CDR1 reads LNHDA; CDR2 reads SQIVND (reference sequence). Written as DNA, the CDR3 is TGTGCCAGTGTGCCGAAAGCGGGGGGGCGCCACAATGAGCAGTTCTTC. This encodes CASVPKAGGRHNEQFF.

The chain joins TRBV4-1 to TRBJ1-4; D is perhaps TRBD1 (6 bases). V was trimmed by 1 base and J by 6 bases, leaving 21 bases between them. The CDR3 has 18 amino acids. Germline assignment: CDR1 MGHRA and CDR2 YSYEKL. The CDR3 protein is CASSQVYRTRGLDEKLFF. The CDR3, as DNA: TGCGCCAGCAGCCAAGTTTACCGAACGAGGGGGTTAGATGAAAAACTGTTTTTT.

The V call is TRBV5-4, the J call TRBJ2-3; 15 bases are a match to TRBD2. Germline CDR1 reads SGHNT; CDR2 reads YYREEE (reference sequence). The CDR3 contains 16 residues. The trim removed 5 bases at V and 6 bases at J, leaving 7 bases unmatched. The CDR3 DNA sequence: TGTGCCAGCAGTGGGACTAGCGGGGGGAGACCGGATACGCAGTATTTT. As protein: CASSGTSGGRPDTQYF. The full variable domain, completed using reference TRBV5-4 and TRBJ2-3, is ETGVTQSPTHLIKTRGQQVTLRCSSQSGHNTVSWYQQALGQGPQFIFQYYREEENGRGNFPPRFSGLQFPNYSSELNVNALELDDSALYLCASSGTSGGRPDTQYFGPGTRLTVL.

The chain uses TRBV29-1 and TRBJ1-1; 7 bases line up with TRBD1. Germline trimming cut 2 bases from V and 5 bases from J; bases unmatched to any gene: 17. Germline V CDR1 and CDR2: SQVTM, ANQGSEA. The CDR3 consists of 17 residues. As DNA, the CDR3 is TGCAGCGTTGAATTTTATGGACAGGCCCTAAAAGGAACTGAAGCTTTCTTT. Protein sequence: CSVEFYGQALKGTEAFF. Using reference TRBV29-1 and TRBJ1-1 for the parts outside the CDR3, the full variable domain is SAVISQKPSRDICQRGTSLTIQCQVDSQVTMMFWYRQQPGQSLTLIATANQGSEATYESGFVIDKFPISRPNLTFSTLTVSNMSPEDSSIYLCSVEFYGQALKGTEAFFGQGTRLTVV.

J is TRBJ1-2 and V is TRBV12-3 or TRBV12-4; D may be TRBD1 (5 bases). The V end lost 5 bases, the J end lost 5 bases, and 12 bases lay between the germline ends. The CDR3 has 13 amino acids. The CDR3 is CASSQMQGYGYTF. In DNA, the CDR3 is TGTGCCAGCAGTCAAATGCAGGGTTATGGCTACACCTTC.

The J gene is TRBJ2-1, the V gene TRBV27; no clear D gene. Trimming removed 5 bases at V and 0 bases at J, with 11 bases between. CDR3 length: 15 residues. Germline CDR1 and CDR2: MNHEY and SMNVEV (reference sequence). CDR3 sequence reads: CASSDPAVSYNEQFF. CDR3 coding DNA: TGTGCCAGCAGTGATCCCGCAGTCTCCTACAATGAGCAGTTCTTC.

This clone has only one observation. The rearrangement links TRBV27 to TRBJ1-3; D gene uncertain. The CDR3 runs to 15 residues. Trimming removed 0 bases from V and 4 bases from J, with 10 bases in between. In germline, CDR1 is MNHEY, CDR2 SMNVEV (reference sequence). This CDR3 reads CASSLSPGSGNTIYF. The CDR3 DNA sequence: TGTGCCAGCAGTTTATCCCCGGGTTCCGGAAACACCATATATTTT.

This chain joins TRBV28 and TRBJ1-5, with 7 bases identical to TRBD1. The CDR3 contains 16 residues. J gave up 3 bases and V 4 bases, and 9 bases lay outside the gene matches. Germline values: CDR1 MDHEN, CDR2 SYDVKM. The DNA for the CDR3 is TGTGCCAGCAGTTCACAGGGGTCCCCCATCAATCAGCCCCAGCATTTT. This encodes CASSSQGSPINQPQHF.

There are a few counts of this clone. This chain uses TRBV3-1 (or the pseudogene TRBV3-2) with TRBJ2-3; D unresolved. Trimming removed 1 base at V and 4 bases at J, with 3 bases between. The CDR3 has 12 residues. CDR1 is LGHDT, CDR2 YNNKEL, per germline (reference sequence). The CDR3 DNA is TGTGCCAGCAGCCAAGCCGCAGATACGCAGTATTTT. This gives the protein CASSQAADTQYF.

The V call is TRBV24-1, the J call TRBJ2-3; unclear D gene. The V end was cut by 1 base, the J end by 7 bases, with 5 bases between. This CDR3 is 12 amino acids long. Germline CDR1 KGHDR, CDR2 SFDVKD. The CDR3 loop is CATSDFQNTQYF. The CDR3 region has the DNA TGTGCCACCAGTGATTTCCAAAATACGCAGTATTTT.

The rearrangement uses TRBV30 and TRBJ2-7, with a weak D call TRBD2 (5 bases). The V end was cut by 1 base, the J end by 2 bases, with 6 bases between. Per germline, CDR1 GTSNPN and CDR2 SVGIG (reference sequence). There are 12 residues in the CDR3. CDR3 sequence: CAWSGGTYEQYF. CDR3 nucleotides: TGTGCCTGGAGTGGAGGGACCTACGAGCAGTACTTC.

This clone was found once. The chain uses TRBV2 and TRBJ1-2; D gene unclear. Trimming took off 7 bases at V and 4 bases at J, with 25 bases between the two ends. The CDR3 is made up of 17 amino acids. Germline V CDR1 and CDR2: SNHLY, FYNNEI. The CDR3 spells CASKTRRVRFSSYGYTF. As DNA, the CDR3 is TGTGCCAGCAAGACTCGTCGGGTACGGTTCTCTTCCTATGGCTACACCTTC.

DNA of the CDR3: TGTGCCTGGACTCTAGCGGGAGCGGTCAATGAGCAGTTCTTC. It encodes CAWTLAGAVNEQFF. The chain combines TRBV30 with TRBJ2-1; 10 bases line up with TRBD2. The CDR3 totals 14 residues. Germline CDR1 is GTSNPN and CDR2 is SVGIG (reference sequence). Trimming cost V 4 bases and J 6 bases; bases outside gene matches: 6.

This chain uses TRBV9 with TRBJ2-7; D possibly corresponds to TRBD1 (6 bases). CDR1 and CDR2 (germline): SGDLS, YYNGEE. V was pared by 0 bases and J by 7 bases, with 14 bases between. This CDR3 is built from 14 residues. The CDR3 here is CASSVEGRGREQYF. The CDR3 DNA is TGTGCCAGCAGCGTAGAGGGCAGGGGACGGGAGCAGTACTTC.